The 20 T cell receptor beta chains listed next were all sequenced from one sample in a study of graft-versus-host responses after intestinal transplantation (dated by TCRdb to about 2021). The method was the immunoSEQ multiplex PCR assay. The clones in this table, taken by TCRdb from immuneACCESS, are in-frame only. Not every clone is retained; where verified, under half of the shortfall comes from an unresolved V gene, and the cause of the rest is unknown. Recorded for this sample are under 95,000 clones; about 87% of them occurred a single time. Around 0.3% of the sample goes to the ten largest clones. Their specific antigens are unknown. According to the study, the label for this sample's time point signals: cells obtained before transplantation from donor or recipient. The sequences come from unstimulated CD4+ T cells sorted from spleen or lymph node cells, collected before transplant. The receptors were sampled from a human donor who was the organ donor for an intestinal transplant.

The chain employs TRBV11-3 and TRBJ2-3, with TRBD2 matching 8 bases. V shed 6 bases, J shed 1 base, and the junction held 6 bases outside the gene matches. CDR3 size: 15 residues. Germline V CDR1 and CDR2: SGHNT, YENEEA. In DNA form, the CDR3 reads TGTGCCAGCAGTCTCTCCGGGGGGGGCACAGATACGCAGTATTTT. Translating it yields CASSLSGGGTDTQYF.

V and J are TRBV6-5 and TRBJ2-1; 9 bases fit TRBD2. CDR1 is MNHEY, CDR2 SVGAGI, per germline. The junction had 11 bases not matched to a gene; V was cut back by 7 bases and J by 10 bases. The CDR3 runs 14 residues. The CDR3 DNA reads TGTGCCAGCACCAGAAGCGGGGGGAGCGACGAGCAGTTCTTC. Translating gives CASTRSGGSDEQFF.

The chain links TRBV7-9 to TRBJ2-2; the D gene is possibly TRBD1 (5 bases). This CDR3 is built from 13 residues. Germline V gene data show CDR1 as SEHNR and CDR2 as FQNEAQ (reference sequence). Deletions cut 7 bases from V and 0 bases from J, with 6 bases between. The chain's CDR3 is CASKGSNTGELFF. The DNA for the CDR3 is TGTGCCAGCAAGGGGTCGAACACCGGGGAGCTGTTTTTT.

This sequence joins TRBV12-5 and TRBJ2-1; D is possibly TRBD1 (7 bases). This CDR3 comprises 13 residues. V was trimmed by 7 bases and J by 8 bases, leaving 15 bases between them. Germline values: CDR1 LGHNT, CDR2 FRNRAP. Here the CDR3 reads CASARGGGYEQFF. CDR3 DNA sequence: TGTGCTAGTGCCCGAGGAGGGGGCTATGAGCAGTTCTTC.

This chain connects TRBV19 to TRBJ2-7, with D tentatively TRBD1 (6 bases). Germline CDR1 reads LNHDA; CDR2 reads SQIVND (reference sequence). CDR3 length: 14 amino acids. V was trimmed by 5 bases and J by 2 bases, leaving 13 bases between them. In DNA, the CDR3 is TGTGCCAGTAGTCGGATACAGGGCCCCTACGAGCAGTACTTC. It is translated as CASSRIQGPYEQYF.

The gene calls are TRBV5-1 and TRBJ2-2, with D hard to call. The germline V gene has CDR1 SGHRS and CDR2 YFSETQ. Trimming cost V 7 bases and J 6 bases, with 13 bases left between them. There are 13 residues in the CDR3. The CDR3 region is CASQEHPAGELFF. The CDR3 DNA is TGCGCCAGCCAAGAGCACCCGGCCGGGGAGCTGTTTTTT.

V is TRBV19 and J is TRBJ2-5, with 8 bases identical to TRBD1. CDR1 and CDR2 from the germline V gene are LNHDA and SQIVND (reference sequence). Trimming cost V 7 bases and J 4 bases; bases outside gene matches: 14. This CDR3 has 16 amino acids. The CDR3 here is CASTSPGAGGVETQYF. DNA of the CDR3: TGTGCCAGTACCTCCCCGGGGGCAGGGGGCGTAGAGACCCAGTACTTC. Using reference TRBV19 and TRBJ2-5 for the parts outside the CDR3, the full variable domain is DGGITQSPKYLFRKEGQNVTLSCEQNLNHDAMYWYRQDPGQGLRLIYYSQIVNDFQKGDIAEGYSVSREKKESFPLTVTSAQKNPTAFYLCASTSPGAGGVETQYFGPGTRLLVL.

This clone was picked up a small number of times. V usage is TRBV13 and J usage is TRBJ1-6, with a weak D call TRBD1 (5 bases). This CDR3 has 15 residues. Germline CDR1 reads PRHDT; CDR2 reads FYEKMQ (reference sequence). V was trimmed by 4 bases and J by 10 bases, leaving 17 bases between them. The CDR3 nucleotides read TGTGCCAGCAGCTCCATGATGCAGGGAAACTCACCCCTCCACTTT. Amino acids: CASSSMMQGNSPLHF.

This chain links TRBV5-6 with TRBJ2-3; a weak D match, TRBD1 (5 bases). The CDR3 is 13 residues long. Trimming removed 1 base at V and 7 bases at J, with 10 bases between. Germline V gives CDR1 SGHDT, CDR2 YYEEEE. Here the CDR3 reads CASSLRQPHTQYF. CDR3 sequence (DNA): TGTGCCAGCAGCTTGCGACAGCCTCATACGCAGTATTTT.

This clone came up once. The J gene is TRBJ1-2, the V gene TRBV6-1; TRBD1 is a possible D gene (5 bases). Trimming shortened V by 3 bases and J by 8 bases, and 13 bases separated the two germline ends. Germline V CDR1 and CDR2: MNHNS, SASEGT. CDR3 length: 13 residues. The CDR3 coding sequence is TGTGCCAGCAGTGAGCAGGGTCTTTGGGGCTACACCTTC. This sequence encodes CASSEQGLWGYTF.

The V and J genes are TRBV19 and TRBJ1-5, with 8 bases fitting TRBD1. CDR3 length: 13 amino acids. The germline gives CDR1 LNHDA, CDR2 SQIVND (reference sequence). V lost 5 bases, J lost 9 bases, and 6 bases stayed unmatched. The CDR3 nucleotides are TGTGCCAGTAGTGGGACAGGCGGATCGCCCCAGCATTTT. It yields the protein CASSGTGGSPQHF.

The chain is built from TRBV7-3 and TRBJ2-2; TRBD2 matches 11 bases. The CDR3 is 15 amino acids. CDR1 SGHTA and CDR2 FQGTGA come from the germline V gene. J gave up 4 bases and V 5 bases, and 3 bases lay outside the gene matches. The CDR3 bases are TGTGCCAGCAGCCGGACTAGCGGGTTCACCGGGGAGCTGTTTTTT. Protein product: CASSRTSGFTGELFF.

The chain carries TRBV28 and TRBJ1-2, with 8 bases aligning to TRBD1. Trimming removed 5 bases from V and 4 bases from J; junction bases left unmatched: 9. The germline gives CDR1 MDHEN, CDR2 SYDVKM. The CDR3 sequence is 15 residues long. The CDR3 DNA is TGTGCCAGCAGTGGGGGGCAGGGGGCAGGCTATGGCTACACCTTC. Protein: CASSGGQGAGYGYTF.

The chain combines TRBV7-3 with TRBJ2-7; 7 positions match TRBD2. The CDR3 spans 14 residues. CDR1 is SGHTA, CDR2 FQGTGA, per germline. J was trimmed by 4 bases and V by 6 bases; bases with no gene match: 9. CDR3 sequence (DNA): TGTGCCAGCAGTCCAGCGGGACCGGGATACGAGCAGTACTTC. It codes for CASSPAGPGYEQYF.

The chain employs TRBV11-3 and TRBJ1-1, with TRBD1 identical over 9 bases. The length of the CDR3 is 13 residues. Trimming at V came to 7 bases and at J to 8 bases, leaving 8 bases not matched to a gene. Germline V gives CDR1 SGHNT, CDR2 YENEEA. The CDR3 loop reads CASTPDRGKEAFF. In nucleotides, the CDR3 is TGTGCCAGCACCCCAGACAGGGGGAAAGAAGCTTTCTTT.

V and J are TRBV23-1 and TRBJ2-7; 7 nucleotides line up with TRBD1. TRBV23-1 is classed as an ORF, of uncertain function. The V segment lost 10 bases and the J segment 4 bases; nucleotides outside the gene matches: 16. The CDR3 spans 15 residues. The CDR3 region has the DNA TGCGCCACCATACCGAATAAGACAGGGCCGTACGAGCAGTACTTC. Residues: CATIPNKTGPYEQYF.

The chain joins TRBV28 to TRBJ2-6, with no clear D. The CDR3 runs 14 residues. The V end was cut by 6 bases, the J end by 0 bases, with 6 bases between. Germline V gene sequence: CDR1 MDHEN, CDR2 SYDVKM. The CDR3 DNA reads TGTGCCAGCAGACGGAGCTCTGGGGCCAACGTCCTGACTTTC. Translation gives CASRRSSGANVLTF.

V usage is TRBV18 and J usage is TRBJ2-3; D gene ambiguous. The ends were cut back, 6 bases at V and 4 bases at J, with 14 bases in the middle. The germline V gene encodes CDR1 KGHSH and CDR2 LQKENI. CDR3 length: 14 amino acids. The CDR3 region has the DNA TGTGCCAGCTCGCCAGGCTCGAGGCCAGATACGCAGTATTTT. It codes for CASSPGSRPDTQYF.

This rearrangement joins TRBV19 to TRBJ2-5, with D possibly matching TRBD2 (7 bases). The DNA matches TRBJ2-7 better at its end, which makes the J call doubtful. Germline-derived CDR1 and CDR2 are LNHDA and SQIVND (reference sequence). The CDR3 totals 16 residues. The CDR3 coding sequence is TGTGCCAGTAGGCGGGGGCCCACCGCAACCGACTACGAGCAGTACTTC. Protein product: CASRRGPTATDYEQYF.

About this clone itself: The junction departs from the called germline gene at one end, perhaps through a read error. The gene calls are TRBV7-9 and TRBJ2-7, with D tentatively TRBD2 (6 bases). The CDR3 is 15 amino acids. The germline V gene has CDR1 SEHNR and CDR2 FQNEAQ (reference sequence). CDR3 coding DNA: TGTGCCGGCAGCTTCGGGAGAAGTGATATCTACGAGCAGTACTTC. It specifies CAGSFGRSDIYEQYF.